This TCR beta chain was retrieved from a study of shared clonotypes between healthy human individuals. Germline assignment: CDR1 SGHRS and CDR2 YFSETQ. This CDR3 contains 15 residues. Germline trimming cut 4 bases from V and 1 base from J; bases unmatched to any gene: 5. DNA at about 190 ng, roughly 30,000 T cell genomes, went into sorted-subset replicate PCRs. TCRdb's table, derived via immunoSEQ multiplex PCR, lists solely in-frame clones and lacks some. Of over 1.5 million clones listed, nearly 99% are singletons. The rearrangement links TRBV5-1 to TRBJ2-1; 7 bases fit TRBD2. The sequence came from a young man in good health. The sample comprised naive CD4+ T cells sorted from blood. Noted subset: CD45RA+ positively selected. In nucleotides, the CDR3 is TGCGCCAGCAGCGATGCTAGCGGATCCTACAATGAGCAGTTCTTC. Encoded protein: CASSDASGSYNEQFF.